This T cell receptor (beta chain) came from a study of blood T cell repertoires in COVID-19. Study-level background: Italy, Spain and the United States were the sources of the convalescent and acute COVID-19 samples. PBMCs, B-cell-depleted T cells, or T cells provided the cDNA or gDNA that made up the material.

CDR3 length: 15 amino acids. V gave up 5 bases and J gave up 9 bases, with 20 bases separating them. CDR1 is SEHNR, CDR2 FQNEAQ, per germline (reference sequence). Original handling: Researchers report that nucleated cell counts were estimated from reference gene primer amplification. Profiled with immunoSEQ multiplex PCR; TCRdb holds only in-frame clones, not every one. That table furnishes V, J and clone size, whereas the DNA furnished D and trimming. The sample includes 250,000 to 350,000 clones, 90% of them seen just once. Recruitment covered roughly 24 US areas and drew participants whose ages spanned about 18 to 89 years.

Specimen: PBMCs or T cells enriched from blood (not recorded which). The V call is TRBV7-9, the J call TRBJ2-1; D is unclear. The origin of this receptor is a woman under 30 with acute COVID-19. The CDR3 spells CASSPRLDRLGEQFF. The CDR3 DNA is TGTGCCAGCAGCCCGCGACTTGATCGGTTAGGTGAGCAGTTCTTC. Full variable domain (missing parts from reference TRBV7-9 and TRBJ2-1): DTGVSQNPRHKITKRGQNVTFRCDPISEHNRLYWYRQTLGQGPEFLTYFQNEAQLEKSRLLSDRFSAERPKGSFSTLEIQRTEQGDSAMYLCASSPRLDRLGEQFFGPGTRLTVL.